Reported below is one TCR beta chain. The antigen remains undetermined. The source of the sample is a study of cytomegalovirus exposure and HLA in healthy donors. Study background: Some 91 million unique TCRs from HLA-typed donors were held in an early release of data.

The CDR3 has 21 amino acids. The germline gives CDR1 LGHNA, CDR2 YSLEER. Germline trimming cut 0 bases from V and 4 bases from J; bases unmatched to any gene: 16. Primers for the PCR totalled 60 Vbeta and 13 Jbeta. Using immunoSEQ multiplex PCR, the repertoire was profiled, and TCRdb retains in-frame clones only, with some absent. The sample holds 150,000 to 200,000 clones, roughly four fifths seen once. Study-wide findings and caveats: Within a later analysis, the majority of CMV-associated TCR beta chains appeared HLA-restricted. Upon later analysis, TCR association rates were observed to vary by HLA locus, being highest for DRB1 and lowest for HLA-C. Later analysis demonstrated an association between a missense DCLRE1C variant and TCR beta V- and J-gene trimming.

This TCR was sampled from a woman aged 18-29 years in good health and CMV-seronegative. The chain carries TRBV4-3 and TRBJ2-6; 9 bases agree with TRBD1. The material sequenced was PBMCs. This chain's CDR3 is CASSQEGVVGTGLSGANVLTF. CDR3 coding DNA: TGCGCCAGCAGCCAAGAGGGTGTTGTGGGGACAGGGTTGTCCGGGGCCAACGTCCTGACTTTC.